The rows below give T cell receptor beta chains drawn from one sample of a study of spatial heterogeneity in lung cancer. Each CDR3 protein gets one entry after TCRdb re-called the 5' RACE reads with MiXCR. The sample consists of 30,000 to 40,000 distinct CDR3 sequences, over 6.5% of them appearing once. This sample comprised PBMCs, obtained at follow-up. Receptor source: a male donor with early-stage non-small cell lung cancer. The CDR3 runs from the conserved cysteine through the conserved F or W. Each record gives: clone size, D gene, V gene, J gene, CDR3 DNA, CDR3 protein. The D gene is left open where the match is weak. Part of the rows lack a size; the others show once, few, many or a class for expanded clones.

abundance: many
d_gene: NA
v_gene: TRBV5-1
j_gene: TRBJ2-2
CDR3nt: TGCGCCAGCAGCTCACGGACTGACACCGGGGAGCTGTTTTTT
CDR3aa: CASSSRTDTGELFF

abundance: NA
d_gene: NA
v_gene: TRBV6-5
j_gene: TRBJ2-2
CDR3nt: TGTGCCAGCAGTTACACTCGAACAGGGGAGCTGTTTTTT
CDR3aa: CASSYTRTGELFF

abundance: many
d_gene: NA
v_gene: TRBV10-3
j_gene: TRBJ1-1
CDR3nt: TGTGCCATCAGTGAGGCCAGTGAAGCTTTCTTT
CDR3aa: CAISEASEAFF

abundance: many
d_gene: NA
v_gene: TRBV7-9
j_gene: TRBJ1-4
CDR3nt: TGTGCCAGCAGCTTAGTCGCAGGGTCTATCACTAATGAAAAACTGTTTTTT
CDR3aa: CASSLVAGSITNEKLFF

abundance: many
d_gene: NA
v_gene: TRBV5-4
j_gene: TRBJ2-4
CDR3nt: TGTGCCAGCAGCTCCAACAGGGAGAACATTCAGTACTTC
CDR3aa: CASSSNRENIQYF

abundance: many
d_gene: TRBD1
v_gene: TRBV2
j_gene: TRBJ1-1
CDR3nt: TGTGCCAGCAGTGAGACAGGGTACATGAACACTGAAGCTTTCTTT
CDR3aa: CASSETGYMNTEAFF

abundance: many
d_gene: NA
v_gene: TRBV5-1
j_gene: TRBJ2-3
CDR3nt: TGCGCCAGCAGCTTGGGTGCACGGGGGATGGATACGCAGTATTTT
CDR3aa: CASSLGARGMDTQYF

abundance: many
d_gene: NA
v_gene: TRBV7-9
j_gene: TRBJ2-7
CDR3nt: TGTGCCAGCACCCCCGAGGGGAAAAACGAGCAGTACTTC
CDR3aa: CASTPEGKNEQYF

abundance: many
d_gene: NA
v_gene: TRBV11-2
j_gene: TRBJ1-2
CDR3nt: TGTGCCAGCAGCTTCGCGGGATCGTATGGCTACACCTTC
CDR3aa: CASSFAGSYGYTF

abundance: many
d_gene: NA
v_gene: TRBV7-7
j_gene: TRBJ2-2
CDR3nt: TGTGCTAGCAGCCCCGCATCGAACACCGGGGAGCTGTTTTTT
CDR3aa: CASSPASNTGELFF

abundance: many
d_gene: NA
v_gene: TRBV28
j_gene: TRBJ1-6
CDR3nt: TGTGCCAGCACCCGGGTTGCCTATAATTCACCCCTCCACTTT
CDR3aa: CASTRVAYNSPLHF

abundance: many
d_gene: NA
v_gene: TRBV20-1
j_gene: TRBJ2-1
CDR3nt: TGCAGTGCTAGGGGGGGGGCTCACAATGAGCAGTTCTTC
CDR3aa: CSARGGAHNEQFF

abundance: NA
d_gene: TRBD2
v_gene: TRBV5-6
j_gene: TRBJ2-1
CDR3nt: TGTGCCAGCAGCTTGGGGATTAGGACTAGCGGACCGGTCAGGAATGAGCAGTTCTTC
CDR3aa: CASSLGIRTSGPVRNEQFF

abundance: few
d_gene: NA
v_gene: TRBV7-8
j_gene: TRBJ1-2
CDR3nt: TGTGCCAGCAGCTTCCCCCAGGCGCAGGGAGACTATGGCTACACCTTC
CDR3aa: CASSFPQAQGDYGYTF

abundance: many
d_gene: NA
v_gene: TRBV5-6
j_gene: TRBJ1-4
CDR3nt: TGTGCCAGCAGCTTGTGGAATGGGAATGAAAAACTGTTTTTT
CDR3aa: CASSLWNGNEKLFF

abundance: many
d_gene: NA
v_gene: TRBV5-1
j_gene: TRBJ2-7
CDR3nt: TGCGCCAGCAGCTTGGACGGTACCTACGAGCAGTACTTC
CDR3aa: CASSLDGTYEQYF

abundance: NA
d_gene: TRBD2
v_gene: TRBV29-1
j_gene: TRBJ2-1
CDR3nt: TGCAGCGTTGTATTTGCTAGCGGGGAGCCTGGAAATGAGCAGTTCTTC
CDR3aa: CSVVFASGEPGNEQFF

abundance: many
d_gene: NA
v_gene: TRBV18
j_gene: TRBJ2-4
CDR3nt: TGTGCCAGCTCACGGGAGGTCATTCAGTACTTC
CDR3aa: CASSREVIQYF

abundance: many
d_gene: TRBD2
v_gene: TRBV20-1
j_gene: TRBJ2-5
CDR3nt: TGCAGTGCCAAAGCGACTAGCGGGGGACGAGAGACCCAGTACTTC
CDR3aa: CSAKATSGGRETQYF

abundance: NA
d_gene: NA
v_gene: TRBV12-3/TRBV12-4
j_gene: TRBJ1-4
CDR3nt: TGTGCCAGCAGTTTCGGGGGGCCGAGCGAAAAACTGTTTTTT
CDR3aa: CASSFGGPSEKLFF

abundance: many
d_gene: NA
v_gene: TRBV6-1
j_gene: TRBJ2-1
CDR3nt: TGTGCCAGCAGTGTCTCACACCGGGACCGGTACAATGAGCAGTTCTTC
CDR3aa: CASSVSHRDRYNEQFF

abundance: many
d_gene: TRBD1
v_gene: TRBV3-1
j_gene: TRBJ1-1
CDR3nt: TGTGCCAGCAGCCCGGTCGGACAGGGCTCTGAAGCTTTCTTT
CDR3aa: CASSPVGQGSEAFF

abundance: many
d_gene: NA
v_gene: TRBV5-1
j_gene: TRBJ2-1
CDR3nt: TGCGCCAGCAGCTTGGGGACAGAAGACAATGAGCAGTTCTTC
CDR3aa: CASSLGTEDNEQFF

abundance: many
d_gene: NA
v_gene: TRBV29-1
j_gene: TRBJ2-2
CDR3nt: TGCAGCGTTGGCCGAGATGGCGGGGAGCTGTTTTTT
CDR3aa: CSVGRDGGELFF

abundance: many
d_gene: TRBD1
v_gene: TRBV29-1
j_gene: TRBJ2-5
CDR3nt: TGCAGCGTTGGAAGGGCAGGGGGTAGAGAGACCCAGTACTTC
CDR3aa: CSVGRAGGRETQYF

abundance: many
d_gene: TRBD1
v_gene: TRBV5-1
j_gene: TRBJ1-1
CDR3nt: TGCGCCAGCAGCCTTGGGACAGCGGGGGAAGCTTTCTTT
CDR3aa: CASSLGTAGEAFF

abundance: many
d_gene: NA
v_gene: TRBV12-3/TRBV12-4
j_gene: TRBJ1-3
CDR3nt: TGTGCCAGCAGGCCCTCGGGGGGAAACACCATATATTTT
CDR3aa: CASRPSGGNTIYF